The 3 T cell receptor beta chains below come from one sample, sequenced in a study of blood T cell repertoires in COVID-19. Here immunoSEQ multiplex PCR was the method, and the copy in TCRdb shows in-frame clones only, minus some. The sample holds roughly 180,000 clones; 75% to 85% are singletons and the top ten take about an eighth. The sample taken for sequencing was PBMCs or T cells enriched from blood (not recorded which). The source of these receptors is a man aged 40-50 years who had recovered from COVID-19.

V and J are TRBV19 and TRBJ1-3, with D perhaps matching TRBD1 (5 bases). V shed 5 bases and J shed 0 bases, with 11 bases lying between them. CDR1 and CDR2 (germline): LNHDA, SQIVND (reference sequence). CDR3 size: 15 residues. DNA for the CDR3: TGTGCCAGTAGTGAACAGGCTAGCTCTGGAAACACCATATATTTT. It encodes CASSEQASSGNTIYF.

The V gene is TRBV7-3, the J gene TRBJ2-2; TRBD1 is a possible D gene (6 bases). V dropped 2 bases and J dropped 1 base, with 14 bases sitting between them. CDR3 length: 17 residues. Germline V CDR1 and CDR2: SGHTA, FQGTGA. CDR3 coding DNA: TGTGCCAGCAGCTTAGAACCGGGACACTTGAACACCGGGGAGCTGTTTTTT. Its protein product is CASSLEPGHLNTGELFF.

The chain uses TRBV5-1 and TRBJ1-4, with D maybe TRBD1 (6 bases). Between the trimmed V and J ends, which lost 0 bases and 6 bases, there was a span of 24 bases. The CDR3 loop spans 19 amino acids. Germline V gene sequence: CDR1 SGHRS, CDR2 YFSETQ. The CDR3 DNA follows: TGCGCCAGCAGCTTGGGCAGGGGTGGCATCGGGCAGGTCGATGAAAAACTGTTTTTT. This gives the protein CASSLGRGGIGQVDEKLFF. Looking up the rest from reference TRBV5-1 and TRBJ1-4 gives the full variable domain: KAGVTQTPRYLIKTRGQQVTLSCSPISGHRSVSWYQQTPGQGLQFLFEYFSETQRNKGNFPGRFSGRQFSNSRSEMNVSTLELGDSALYLCASSLGRGGIGQVDEKLFFGSGTQLSVL.